The 14 T cell receptor beta chains reported below all come from one sample, sequenced in a study of CD8 T cells in ankylosing spondylitis. TCRdb recomputed calls from the 5' RACE reads with MiXCR, one row per CDR3 protein. The table has about 420,000 distinct CDR3 sequences, about 20% seen once. Study-wide results and limits: What appeared characteristic of ankylosing spondylitis blood was a TCR beta motif of 7 or 8 highly homologous variants.

These TCRs are of unknown antigen specificity. The sequencing input was blood, either unsorted or a sorted T cell fraction (not recorded which). The source is a male donor with ankylosing spondylitis.

This chain connects TRBV6-1 to TRBJ1-2; perhaps TRBD1 as D (5 bases). The CDR3 totals 14 residues. CDR1 is MNHNS, CDR2 SASEGT, per germline. Trimming cost V 10 bases and J 4 bases, with 19 bases left between them. The CDR3 bases are TGTGCCATCTTATCCCGAGACAGTGGCTATGGCTACACCTTC. Translating gives CAILSRDSGYGYTF.

J is TRBJ1-4 and V is TRBV4-1; weak D call: TRBD1 (6 bases). Trimming pared 0 bases from V and 3 bases from J, leaving 11 bases between. From germline, CDR1 is MGHRA and CDR2 YSYEKL. The CDR3 contains 16 residues. The DNA of the CDR3 is TGCGCCAGCAGCCAAGATAGGGGGGGAGCTAATGAAAAACTGTTTTTT. It yields the protein CASSQDRGGANEKLFF.

This chain connects TRBV7-6 to TRBJ1-1; 10 nucleotides match TRBD1. Germline assignment: CDR1 SGHVS and CDR2 FNYEAQ. Trimming at V came to 5 bases and at J to 5 bases, leaving 8 bases not matched to a gene. The CDR3 has 15 residues. This CDR3 reads CASSGWDRGRTEAFF. CDR3 sequence (DNA): TGTGCCAGCAGCGGATGGGACAGGGGTCGAACTGAAGCTTTCTTT.

The V gene is TRBV10-3, the J gene TRBJ1-5, with 9 positions matching TRBD1. There are 14 residues in the CDR3. Germline V gene data show CDR1 as ENHRY and CDR2 as SYGVKD. V lost 6 bases, J lost 5 bases, and 5 bases stayed unmatched. CDR3 region: CAIRAWTGDQPQHF. The DNA of the CDR3 is TGTGCCATCAGGGCATGGACAGGGGATCAGCCCCAGCATTTT.

This clonotype was seen a few times. This chain links TRBV28 with TRBJ1-3; tentative D call: TRBD1 (6 bases). The CDR3 has 14 residues. Trimming took 8 bases from V and 9 from J, leaving 20 bases between them. Germline CDR1 is MDHEN and CDR2 is SYDVKM. The CDR3: CASRSGGAATTIYF. CDR3 nucleotide sequence: TGTGCCAGCCGATCGGGGGGGGCGGCTACCACCATATATTTT.

The rearrangement joins TRBV6-4 to TRBJ2-3; 9 bases match TRBD1. Germline V gene data show CDR1 as MRHNA and CDR2 as SNTAGT. This CDR3 is 14 amino acids long. V trimming: 5 bases; J trimming: 4 bases; junction bases outside the gene matches: 4. Here the CDR3 reads CASSPGQGSDTQYF. The DNA for the CDR3 is TGTGCCAGCAGTCCGGGACAGGGCTCAGATACGCAGTATTTT.

This clonotype was seen ten or more times. The chain combines TRBV7-8 with TRBJ2-1; D not resolved. The CDR3 consists of 12 residues. V lost 0 bases and J 11 bases, leaving 8 bases between the germline ends. CDR1 SGHVS and CDR2 FQNEAQ come from the germline V gene. CDR3 bases: TGTGCCAGCAGCTTAGCCCGAGCAAAGCAGTTCTTC. This gives the protein CASSLARAKQFF.

The chain uses TRBV5-1 and TRBJ2-7; TRBD1 agrees at 7 bases. Trimming removed 4 bases from V and 0 bases from J; junction bases left unmatched: 4. CDR3 length: 14 amino acids. In germline, CDR1 is SGHRS, CDR2 YFSETQ. CDR3 coding DNA: TGCGCCAGCAGCACCTGGGACAGCTCCTACGAGCAGTACTTC. Translation: CASSTWDSSYEQYF.

The chain recombines TRBV12-3 or TRBV12-4 with TRBJ2-1; 9 positions agree with TRBD2. V was pared by 5 bases and J by 8 bases, with 4 bases of the junction left unmatched. The CDR3 has 13 amino acids. As DNA, the CDR3 is TGTGCCAGCAGTAGGGGGACTAGCCATGAGCAGTTCTTC. This sequence encodes CASSRGTSHEQFF.

The chain carries TRBV4-1 and TRBJ1-4, with 9 bases fitting TRBD1. The CDR3 runs to 15 residues. Germline V gene data show CDR1 as MGHRA and CDR2 as YSYEKL. Germline trimming cut 7 bases from V and 8 bases from J; bases unmatched to any gene: 11. The CDR3 reads CASTADRDRDEKLFF. DNA for the CDR3: TGCGCCAGCACCGCAGATCGGGACAGGGACGAAAAACTGTTTTTT.

This clonotype was counted between two and nine times. This chain links TRBV29-1 with TRBJ1-1; D unresolved. The CDR3 extends over 15 amino acids. Germline V gene data show CDR1 as SQVTM and CDR2 as ANQGSEA. V was trimmed by 2 bases and J by 0 bases, leaving 13 bases between them. The CDR3 loop is CSVEIESWVNTEAFF. The CDR3, as DNA: TGCAGCGTTGAAATTGAGTCTTGGGTGAACACTGAAGCTTTCTTT.

This chain uses TRBV20-1 with TRBJ1-2, with 11 bases identical to TRBD1. The V gene end was trimmed by 6 bases and the J gene end by 3 bases; junction bases not matched to a gene: 3. The V gene's germline CDR1 is DFQATT and CDR2 SNEGSKA (reference sequence). The CDR3 has 13 amino acids. Here the CDR3 DNA reads TGCAGTGCAGCGGGACAGGGGGACTATGGCTACACCTTC. Encoded protein: CSAAGQGDYGYTF.

This clonotype was detected only a few times. The V call is TRBV29-1, the J call TRBJ2-2, with a weak D call TRBD2 (5 bases). This CDR3 has 14 residues. Germline V gene lookup returns CDR1 SQVTM and CDR2 ANQGSEA. The CDR3 reads CAPPRVVRAGELFF. The CDR3 DNA reads as TGCGCACCCCCTAGGGTGGTGAGGGCCGGGGAGCTGTTTTTT.

The rearrangement uses TRBV11-3 and TRBJ2-3; 13 nucleotides line up with TRBD2. Trimming at V came to 4 bases and at J to 0 bases, leaving 4 bases not matched to a gene. The CDR3 spans 17 residues. Germline-derived CDR1 and CDR2 are SGHNT and YENEEA. The CDR3 region has the DNA TGTGCCAGCAGCTCGGGACTAGCGGGATATAGCACAGATACGCAGTATTTT. Protein sequence: CASSSGLAGYSTDTQYF.